This passage covers 20 T cell receptor beta chains from one sample sequenced in a study of CD8 T cells in ankylosing spondylitis. General study findings and limits: Seven or eight highly homologous variants formed a TCR beta motif that appeared characteristic of ankylosing spondylitis blood.

Their antigens are not known. One entry per CDR3 protein results from TCRdb running MiXCR on the 5' RACE reads. The sample includes 670,000 or so distinct CDR3 sequences, around 20% seen only once; the top ten take 15% to 20%. Sequencing input: blood, either unsorted or a sorted T cell fraction (not recorded which). These receptors were collected from a male donor with ankylosing spondylitis.

The rearrangement uses TRBV11-1 and TRBJ2-7, with 7 bases matching TRBD2. This CDR3 contains 16 residues. Trimming took 5 bases from V and 1 from J; bases not matched to a gene: 11. The germline CDR1 and CDR2 sequences are SGHAT and FQDESV (reference sequence). CDR3 bases: TGTGCCAGCAGCCCAGACCTAGCGGACAATTCCTACGAGCAGTACTTC. It codes for CASSPDLADNSYEQYF.

This clonotype was detected a few times. This chain uses TRBV5-1 with TRBJ2-5; 10 bases map to TRBD2. Germline V gene sequence: CDR1 SGHRS, CDR2 YFSETQ. The V segment lost 4 bases and the J segment 3 bases; nucleotides outside the gene matches: 12. The CDR3 is 17 amino acids. CDR3 sequence (DNA): TGCGCCAGCAGCACCGGGACTAGCGTATTGGGGGAAGAGACCCAGTACTTC. Translation: CASSTGTSVLGEETQYF.

This chain joins TRBV5-6 and TRBJ1-2; D not certain. The CDR3 runs to 13 residues. V was cut by 0 bases and J by 6 bases, with 9 bases left in between. Germline V gene lookup returns CDR1 SGHDT and CDR2 YYEEEE. The CDR3 bases are TGTGCCAGCAGCTTGGACGCAGGCAATGGCTACACCTTC. It yields the protein CASSLDAGNGYTF.

The CDR3 reads CASSPLAGGLMETQYF. In DNA form, the CDR3 reads TGTGCCAGCAGCCCCCTGGCGGGGGGCCTTATGGAGACCCAGTACTTC. The rearrangement uses TRBV7-6 and TRBJ2-5; 8 nucleotides line up with TRBD2. In germline, CDR1 is SGHVS, CDR2 FNYEAQ. This CDR3 has 16 amino acids. V lost 5 bases, J lost 5 bases, and 13 bases stayed unmatched.

This clonotype was seen a handful of times. The chain combines TRBV24-1 with TRBJ2-3; D not certain. Looked up from germline, CDR1 is KGHDR and CDR2 is SFDVKD. The CDR3 has 12 amino acids. The germline V and J ends were trimmed by 4 bases and 5 bases, with 6 bases remaining between them. CDR3 in amino acids: CATSEGLDTQYF. CDR3 bases: TGTGCCACCAGTGAGGGGTTAGATACGCAGTATTTT.

The genes are TRBV7-9 and TRBJ1-1; a weak D match, TRBD1 (5 bases). Germline CDR1 and CDR2: SEHNR and FQNEAQ (reference sequence). This CDR3 region has 17 residues. Trimming shortened V by 5 bases and J by 4 bases, and 23 bases separated the two germline ends. CDR3 loop: CASSPNPLGWGFTEAFF. DNA of the CDR3: TGTGCCAGCAGCCCAAACCCCCTAGGTTGGGGGTTCACTGAAGCTTTCTTT.

V usage is TRBV6-5 and J usage is TRBJ2-6; TRBD1 agrees at 7 bases. The V gene end was trimmed by 0 bases and the J gene end by 2 bases; junction bases not matched to a gene: 7. The germline CDR1 and CDR2 sequences are MNHEY and SVGAGI. The CDR3 totals 18 residues. The CDR3 sequence: CASSYSRKGATGANVLTF. Written as DNA, the CDR3 is TGTGCCAGCAGTTACTCGAGAAAGGGGGCTACTGGGGCCAACGTCCTGACTTTC.

The gene calls are TRBV20-1 and TRBJ2-1; D is ambiguous. Germline V gene data show CDR1 as DFQATT and CDR2 as SNEGSKA (reference sequence). The CDR3 extends over 13 amino acids. V lost 6 bases, J lost 6 bases, and 15 bases lay in between. DNA of the CDR3: TGCAGTGCCGACTTGACAACAGCCAATGAGCAGTTCTTC. This encodes CSADLTTANEQFF.

This chain joins TRBV7-9 and TRBJ2-7; D unclear. Germline-derived CDR1 and CDR2 are SEHNR and FQNEAQ (reference sequence). CDR3 length equals 13 residues. V dropped 1 base and J dropped 6 bases, with 10 bases sitting between them. The CDR3 sequence is CASSLEGVTEQYF. The CDR3 nucleotides are TGTGCCAGCAGCTTAGAAGGAGTGACCGAGCAGTACTTC. The variable domain in full, completed from reference TRBV7-9 and TRBJ2-7, reads DTGVSQNPRHKITKRGQNVTFRCDPISEHNRLYWYRQTLGQGPEFLTYFQNEAQLEKSRLLSDRFSAERPKGSFSTLEIQRTEQGDSAMYLCASSLEGVTEQYFGPGTRLTVT.

The chain employs TRBV29-1 and TRBJ2-5, with TRBD1 matching 8 bases. CDR1 SQVTM and CDR2 ANQGSEA come from the germline V gene. V lost 6 bases, J lost 1 base, and 4 bases stayed unmatched. This CDR3 contains 13 residues. The CDR3 loop is CSVTGVSQETQYF. For the CDR3, the DNA is TGCAGCGTGACAGGGGTCAGCCAAGAGACCCAGTACTTC.

J is TRBJ1-2 and V is TRBV9; D call uncertain. Trimming removed 4 bases at V and 2 bases at J, with 18 bases between. This CDR3 is 16 amino acids long. Germline V lookup: CDR1 SGDLS, CDR2 YYNGEE. DNA for the CDR3: TGTGCCAGCAGCCCCATCGGAGGGAAGCTAAACTATGGCTACACCTTC. It specifies CASSPIGGKLNYGYTF.

This clonotype was observed many times. The chain carries TRBV12-3 or TRBV12-4 and TRBJ2-4, with D perhaps matching TRBD1 or TRBD2 (5 bases each). The CDR3 is 15 residues long. Trimming took 5 bases from V and 6 from J, leaving 17 bases between them. CDR3 loop: CASSRREGDANIQYF. The DNA of the CDR3 is TGTGCCAGCAGTCGAAGGGAAGGGGACGCAAACATTCAGTACTTC.

In its sample, this clonotype was seen a few times. The J gene is TRBJ2-7, the V gene TRBV28; no definite D call. The CDR3 has 14 amino acids. Germline CDR1 is MDHEN and CDR2 is SYDVKM. Trimming stripped 6 bases from V and 2 bases from J, with 14 bases between. CDR3 nucleotide sequence: TGTGCCAGCAGCTCCCCCGACCAGGCCTACGAGCAGTACTTC. This codes for CASSSPDQAYEQYF.

This clonotype was counted ten times or more. This chain uses TRBV12-3 or TRBV12-4 with TRBJ2-7; 7 bases line up with TRBD2. The J segment lost 3 bases and the V segment lost 2 bases, leaving 4 bases of the junction unmatched. The CDR3 loop spans 14 amino acids. The CDR3 DNA follows: TGTGCCAGCAGTTTATGGCCTAGCGGCTACGAGCAGTACTTC. Translating it yields CASSLWPSGYEQYF.

A few counts support this clonotype. The rearrangement uses TRBV20-1 and TRBJ2-1; D is undetermined. The V gene lost 1 base and the J gene lost 7 bases, with 8 bases spanning the gap. The CDR3 consists of 12 residues. Germline CDR1 DFQATT, CDR2 SNEGSKA (reference sequence). CDR3 residues: CSARGVENEQFF. The CDR3 DNA reads TGCAGTGCTAGAGGAGTCGAGAATGAGCAGTTCTTC.

This clonotype was seen once. This chain connects TRBV30 to TRBJ2-3, with 8 nucleotides matching TRBD2. V was clipped by 0 bases and J by 3 bases; unmatched bases: 5. Germline CDR1 reads GTSNPN; CDR2 reads SVGIG (reference sequence). This CDR3 region has 15 residues. The CDR3 region is CAWSVAGATTDTQYF. The CDR3 DNA is TGTGCCTGGAGTGTAGCGGGAGCTACTACAGATACGCAGTATTTT.

This clonotype showed up just once. J is TRBJ2-1 and V is TRBV3-1, with 11 bases aligning to TRBD2. V trimming: 3 bases; J trimming: 5 bases; junction bases outside the gene matches: 6. The CDR3 is made up of 16 amino acids. Germline V lookup: CDR1 LGHDT, CDR2 YNNKEL (reference sequence). This CDR3 reads CASSQIAGGINNEQFF. CDR3 sequence (DNA): TGTGCCAGCAGCCAGATAGCGGGAGGGATAAACAATGAGCAGTTCTTC.

The DNA of the CDR3 is TGTGCCAGCAGTTCGATCCGGGGACAGCCTAATGAAAAACTGTTTTTT. Its protein is CASSSIRGQPNEKLFF. The V call is TRBV28, the J call TRBJ1-4; 7 bases agree with TRBD1. There are 16 residues in the CDR3. Germline V gene lookup returns CDR1 MDHEN and CDR2 SYDVKM. With 4 bases clipped from V and 3 bases from J, the junction kept 8 bases outside the gene matches.

This sequence joins TRBV12-3 or TRBV12-4 and TRBJ2-2; 8 bases map to TRBD2. The CDR3 is made up of 14 amino acids. V dropped 8 bases and J dropped 2; count of bases not matched to a gene: 4. CDR3 in amino acids: CASAGGGNTGELFF. The CDR3 nucleotides are TGTGCCAGCGCCGGGGGGGGAAACACCGGGGAGCTGTTTTTT.

The V and J genes are TRBV10-3 and TRBJ2-1; TRBD2 might be the D (5 bases). This CDR3 has 13 amino acids. Germline assignment: CDR1 ENHRY and CDR2 SYGVKD. Deletions cut 3 bases from V and 8 bases from J, with 11 bases between. CDR3 in amino acids: CAISDGPEDEQFF. The CDR3 coding sequence is TGTGCCATCAGTGATGGCCCGGAGGATGAGCAGTTCTTC.